The 5 T cell receptor beta chains presented below share a single source sample, sequenced in a study of STAT3 mutations in large granular lymphocyte leukemia (dated by TCRdb to the late 2010s). General findings and caveats noted by the study authors: At least one immunodominant TCRbeta clonotype was identified in every T-LGLL patient, and multiple immunodominant subclonotypes were identified in about half of the T-LGLL patients.

These receptors lack a known antigen. The library was produced with the immunoSEQ multiplex PCR assay. The source is immuneACCESS, and TCRdb retained only in-frame sequences with V and J called. Part of the clones is not carried over; for the studies checked, unresolved V genes explain less than half of this, and the remainder is unexplained. The sample records several thousand clones, about nine tenths of which are singletons. Over 35% of the sample rests with the top ten. Sample: peripheral blood mononuclear cells. These receptors all stem from a man aged 45 to 65 with T-cell large granular lymphocyte leukemia. Some clones in this sample may be carry-over from other donors' samples. The age is the age at diagnosis.

V usage is TRBV6-1 and J usage is TRBJ1-6; maybe TRBD1 (6 bases). CDR3 length: 17 amino acids. Germline V gene lookup returns CDR1 MNHNS and CDR2 SASEGT. With 4 bases removed from V and 0 bases from J, the gap between germline ends came to 13 bases. As DNA, the CDR3 is TGTGCCAGCAGTGGCACCACAGGGATCTCCTATAATTCACCCCTCCACTTT. Its protein product is CASSGTTGISYNSPLHF.

The gene calls are TRBV21-1 and TRBJ2-3; the table's TRBD1 call for D was not verified on the DNA. TRBV21-1 is a known pseudogene. The CDR3 runs 15 residues. The CDR3 region has the DNA TGTGCCAGCAGCAACAGGAAGGGGGCGGGAGATACGCAGTATTTT. It codes for CASSNRKGAGDTQYF.

The chain is built from TRBV4-1 and TRBJ2-7, with D perhaps TRBD2 (5 bases). The V end was cut by 1 base, the J end by 4 bases, with 11 bases between. CDR3 length: 14 amino acids. CDR1 and CDR2 from the germline V gene are MGHRA and YSYEKL. The CDR3 DNA follows: TGCGCCAGCAGCCAAGTAAAAGGGAGTTACGAGCAGTACTTC. Protein sequence: CASSQVKGSYEQYF.

The chain joins TRBV9 to TRBJ2-2; D uncertain. The germline CDR1 and CDR2 sequences are SGDLS and YYNGEE. With 4 bases removed from V and 4 bases from J, the gap between germline ends came to 11 bases. CDR3 size: 14 residues. CDR3 DNA sequence: TGTGCCAGCAGCCCGAGTTTCGGCACCGGGGAGCTGTTTTTT. Encoded protein: CASSPSFGTGELFF.

J is TRBJ2-7 and V is TRBV4-1; D is ambiguous. The V and J ends lost 0 bases and 0 bases respectively, with 9 bases between them. This CDR3 spans 15 amino acids. Germline values: CDR1 MGHRA, CDR2 YSYEKL. CDR3 coding DNA: TGCGCCAGCAGCCAAGATTGGTCAGACTCCTACGAGCAGTACTTC. It codes for CASSQDWSDSYEQYF.